The present TCR beta chain was sequenced within a study of post-analysis software for immune sequencing data. About this clonotype itself: Its antigen remains unknown.

TCR beta cDNA libraries included unique molecular identifiers. A single record per CDR3 protein comes from TCRdb applying MiXCR to the PCR reads. Of hundreds of thousands of distinct CDR3 sequences detected, 53% appear once; the ten largest clones hold 4.6%. Findings and limits, study-wide: Elevated frequency relative to controls characterized 4 or 5 TRBV segments in patients, TRBV5-6, TRBV5-1 and TRBV20-1 among them.

V lost 5 bases and J 0 bases, leaving 13 bases between the germline ends. CDR1 is SGHTA, CDR2 FQGNSA, per germline. The CDR3 is made up of 15 amino acids. The chain has TRBV7-2 and TRBJ1-2; D remains ambiguous. This TCR derives from a girl under 18 with multiple sclerosis. Specimen: blood. The CDR3 bases are TGTGCCAGCAGCCACCCTTGGTTAGCTAACTATGGCTACACCTTC. This gives the protein CASSHPWLANYGYTF.